This record concerns one TCR beta chain sequence. Its target is not known. This PCR relied on a set of 60 Vbeta primers and 13 Jbeta primers. Libraries were prepared by immunoSEQ multiplex PCR; TCRdb keeps only in-frame clonotypes and omits some of them. The data contain 90,000 to 120,000 clones, around 82% of them seen just once; the ten biggest clones take up roughly 1.8%. The data stem from a study of cytomegalovirus exposure and HLA in healthy donors. Study-level findings and limits: Follow-up analysis seemed to connect common viral pathogens with several of the most significant clusters identified. Reportedly, TCR beta sequences accurately predicted HLA-A and HLA-B alleles in most subjects.

With 1 base clipped from V and 5 bases from J, the junction kept 7 bases outside the gene matches. This CDR3 has 15 amino acids. Germline CDR1 is LNHNV and CDR2 is YYDKDF (reference sequence). This rearrangement joins TRBV15 to TRBJ2-5; the match to TRBD2 covers 7 bases. Sequenced material: PBMCs. The sequence came from a woman aged 40 to 50 in good health and CMV-seronegative. The CDR3 coding sequence is TGTGCCACCAGCAGAGGGGGGGGAGAGGCCGAGACCCAGTACTTC. Translation: CATSRGGGEAETQYF.